This TCR beta chain derives from a study of blood T cells in healthy people across ages. Findings and limits, study-wide: Nothing was known about donor CMV status, and this possibly confounded expanded clonotype changes. Per-million-T-cell TCR beta diversity fell roughly linearly with age.

The authors ran a second PCR of roughly 6 to 12 cycles using a sample-barcoded 5' primer and a J-beta primer mix. TCRdb re-called the 5' RACE reads with MiXCR, one entry per CDR3 protein. Among over 550,000 distinct CDR3 sequences listed, 25% to 30% were seen once. As regards this clonotype: Its antigen is currently unknown.

Each individual donor underwent a draw of about 9.9 milliliters of peripheral blood. Total RNA, at least 5.5 micrograms per sample, was extracted from PBMCs. Germline CDR1 reads DFQATT; CDR2 reads SNEGSKA (reference sequence). V shed 0 bases, J shed 6 bases, and the junction held 19 bases outside the gene matches. The CDR3 is 19 residues long. Sequencing input: blood. This chain uses TRBV20-1 with TRBJ2-4; 8 bases fit TRBD2. This TCR came from a woman of 80 years or more in good health. The CDR3 nucleotides are TGCAGTGCTAGAGAGGGGACCGGGGGCGGGGGGTCCAATTTAAACATTCAGTACTTC. Protein: CSAREGTGGGGSNLNIQYF.